This T cell receptor (beta chain) was sequenced during a study of CD8 T cells in ankylosing spondylitis. This clonotype was seen only a few times. Its antigen is not known. Making use of molecular barcodes, quantitative 5'-RACE generated TCR beta libraries. From the 5' RACE reads, TCRdb called clonotypes with MiXCR, one entry per CDR3 protein. The sample shows 350,000 to 450,000 distinct CDR3 sequences, roughly a quarter of them seen only once. Study-wide findings and caveats: In synovial fluid and blood from reactive arthritis, some motif variants were previously reported. Several highly homologous variants made up a TCR beta motif, and this motif appeared characteristic of ankylosing spondylitis blood. As reported, disease-linked clones showed significant enrichment in matched ankylosing spondylitis synovial fluid.

Trimming took 7 bases from V and 5 from J; bases not matched to a gene: 10. The CDR3 is 14 amino acids. Germline CDR1 reads SQVTM; CDR2 reads ANQGSEA. This rearrangement joins TRBV29-1 to TRBJ1-4; TRBD1 aligns across 7 bases. The sequence was collected from a male donor with ankylosing spondylitis. The sequenced material came from blood, either unsorted or a sorted T cell fraction (not recorded which). Written as DNA, the CDR3 is TGCAGCGCGCGCCCGACAGGGTCCAATGAAAAACTGTTTTTT. Translated: CSARPTGSNEKLFF.